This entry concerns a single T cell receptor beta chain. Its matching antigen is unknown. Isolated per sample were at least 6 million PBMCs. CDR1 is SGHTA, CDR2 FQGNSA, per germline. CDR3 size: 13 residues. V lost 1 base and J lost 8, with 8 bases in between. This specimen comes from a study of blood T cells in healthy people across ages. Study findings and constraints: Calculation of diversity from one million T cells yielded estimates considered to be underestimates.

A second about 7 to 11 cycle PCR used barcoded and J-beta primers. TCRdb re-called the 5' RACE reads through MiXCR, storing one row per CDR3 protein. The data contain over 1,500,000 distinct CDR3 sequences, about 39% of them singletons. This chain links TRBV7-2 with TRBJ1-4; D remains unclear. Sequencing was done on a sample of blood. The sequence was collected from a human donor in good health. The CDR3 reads CASSLGVREKLFF. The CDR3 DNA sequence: TGTGCCAGCAGCTTAGGGGTTCGGGAAAAACTGTTTTTT.